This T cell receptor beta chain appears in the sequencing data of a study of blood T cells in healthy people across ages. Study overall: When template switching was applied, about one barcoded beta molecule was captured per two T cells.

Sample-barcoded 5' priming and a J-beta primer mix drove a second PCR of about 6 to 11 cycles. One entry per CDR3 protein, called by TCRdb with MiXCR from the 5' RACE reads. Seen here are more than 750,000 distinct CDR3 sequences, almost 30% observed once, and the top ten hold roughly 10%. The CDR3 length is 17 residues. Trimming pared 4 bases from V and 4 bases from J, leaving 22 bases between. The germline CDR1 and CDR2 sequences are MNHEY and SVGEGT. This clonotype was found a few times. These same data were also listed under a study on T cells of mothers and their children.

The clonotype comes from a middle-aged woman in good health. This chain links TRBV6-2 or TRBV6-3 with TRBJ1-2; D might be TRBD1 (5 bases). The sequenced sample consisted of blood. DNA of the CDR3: TGTGCCAGCAGTTCTCGAGCGGGTAGGGGCGCATCCTATGGCTACACCTTC. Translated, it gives CASSSRAGRGASYGYTF.